A selection of T cell receptor beta chains follows, all from one sample in a study of blood T cell repertoires in COVID-19. Libraries were prepared by immunoSEQ multiplex PCR; TCRdb keeps only in-frame clonotypes and omits some of them. This table holds roughly 21,000 clones, 83% found once. The specimen was peripheral blood. The source of these receptors is a human donor in a cohort sampled during active COVID-19. The CDR3 runs from the conserved cysteine through the conserved F or W. Fields, in order: J gene, D gene, V gene, clone size, CDR3 protein, CDR3 DNA. D genes are given only for firm matches. Clone size is not always given. Where it is, it says once, few, many or a class for expanded clones.

>TRBJ1-1|.|TRBV28|.
CASSLRGEAFF
TGTGCCAGCAGTTTACGGGGAGAAGCTTTCTTT
>TRBJ2-7|.|TRBV20-1|.
CSALVRDEQYF
TGCAGTGCCCTAGTGCGGGACGAGCAGTACTTC
>TRBJ2-3|TRBD2|TRBV4-1|.
CASSQGQLAGGPTDTQYF
TGCGCCAGCAGCCAAGGACAACTAGCGGGGGGGCCAACAGATACGCAGTATTTT
>TRBJ1-2|.|TRBV5-1|.
CASSLGDTNYGYTF
TGCGCCAGCAGCTTGGGGGACACTAACTATGGCTACACCTTC
>TRBJ2-2|TRBD1|TRBV10-2|.
CASSPQGIGELFF
TGCGCCAGCAGCCCACAGGGGATCGGGGAGCTGTTTTTT
>TRBJ2-5|TRBD1|TRBV4-3|.
CASSPLEGAGETQYF
TGCGCCAGCAGCCCACTAGAGGGGGCGGGAGAGACCCAGTACTTC
>TRBJ2-1|TRBD2|TRBV5-6|.
CASSNGLVLHNEQFF
TGTGCCAGCAGCAACGGACTAGTTCTCCACAATGAGCAGTTCTTC
>TRBJ2-1|TRBD1|TRBV2|.
CASSGTGGEQFF
TGTGCCAGCAGCGGAACAGGGGGTGAGCAGTTCTTC
>TRBJ1-2|TRBD1|TRBV4-1|.
CASSLTGDGYTF
TGCGCCAGCAGCCTGACAGGGGACGGCTACACCTTC
>TRBJ2-5|.|TRBV24-1|.
CATSERNREKTQYF
TGTGCCACCAGTGAACGAAACAGGGAAAAGACCCAGTACTTC
>TRBJ2-1|.|TRBV7-3|.
CASSLYTGQGYEQFF
TGTGCCAGCAGCTTATATACCGGGCAGGGCTATGAGCAGTTCTTC
>TRBJ1-3|.|TRBV3-1/TRBV3-2|.
CASSQGVTGNTIYF
TGTGCCAGCAGCCAAGGCGTAACTGGAAACACCATATATTTT
>TRBJ2-2|TRBD1|TRBV2|.
CASMRQGDTGELFF
TGTGCCAGCATGCGACAGGGGGACACCGGGGAGCTGTTTTTT
>TRBJ1-6|TRBD1|TRBV2|.
CASRQDRSNSPLHF
TGTGCCAGCCGCCAGGACAGGTCTAATTCACCCCTCCACTTT
>TRBJ1-4|TRBD1|TRBV7-8|.
CASSLTGGLDEKLFF
TGTGCCAGCAGCCTGACAGGGGGCCTAGATGAAAAACTGTTTTTT
>TRBJ1-5|.|TRBV7-8|.
CASSLYSGGYQPQHF
TGTGCCAGCAGCTTATATTCTGGGGGGTATCAGCCCCAGCATTTT
>TRBJ2-1|TRBD1|TRBV18|once
CASSLPRTGYNEQFF
TGTGCCAGCTCACTCCCCAGGACAGGTTACAATGAGCAGTTCTTC
>TRBJ1-2|TRBD1|TRBV6-1|.
CASSEAGQGDGYTF
TGTGCCAGCAGTGAAGCGGGACAGGGGGATGGCTACACCTTC
>TRBJ2-5|.|TRBV7-2|.
CASSLPPGETQYF
TGTGCCAGCAGCTTACCTCCGGGGGAGACCCAGTACTTC
>TRBJ2-7|TRBD1|TRBV5-5|.
CASSPAPRTGWRQYF
TGTGCCAGCAGCCCGGCCCCTAGGACAGGGTGGAGGCAGTACTTC
>TRBJ1-3|TRBD1|TRBV18|.
CASSPINAPGQASGNTIYF
TGTGCCAGCTCACCGATAAACGCGCCCGGACAGGCCTCTGGAAACACCATATATTTT
>TRBJ1-1|TRBD1|TRBV20-1|.
CRVGGPEAFF
TGCAGAGTAGGGGGCCCTGAAGCTTTCTTT
>TRBJ2-1|.|TRBV6-2/TRBV6-3|.
CASSLQTGREQFF
TGTGCCAGCAGTCTCCAGACAGGGAGGGAGCAGTTCTTC
>TRBJ2-3|.|TRBV7-8|.
CASSAPGTPELDTQYF
TGTGCCAGCAGCGCCCCCGGGACACCGGAGCTGGATACGCAGTATTTT
>TRBJ1-4|.|TRBV28|.
CASSGGRDELFF
TGTGCCAGCAGTGGGGGCCGGGACGAACTGTTTTTT
>TRBJ1-3|.|TRBV6-5|.
CASSYSRGPGNTIYF
TGTGCCAGCAGTTACTCGAGAGGGCCAGGAAACACCATATATTTT
>TRBJ1-1|TRBD1|TRBV25-1|once
CASSAWTGNTEAFF
TGTGCCAGCAGTGCCTGGACAGGGAACACTGAAGCTTTCTTT